Many counts were recorded for the clone carrying this T cell receptor beta chain. Its antigen is currently unknown. Germline CDR1 is SEHNR and CDR2 is FQNEAQ (reference sequence). V was pared by 2 bases and J by 1 base, with 5 bases between. CDR3 length equals 14 residues. The data originate from a study of CD8+CD57+ T cells in acquired aplastic anemia. Across the whole study: The DNA of sorted CD4+ and CD8+ cells averaged 3.2 ug. Average CD4+ read depth in healthy donors was around 10 million reads.

Profiles of TCR beta VDJ and CDR3 were generated from a genomic DNA template. TCRdb reprocessed the reads via MiXCR and lists one record per CDR3 protein. The top ten hold around 1.1% of the sample, which has about 220,000 distinct CDR3 sequences, 30% to 40% seen once. Overall study findings and caveats: Patients and controls had CD8+ Simpson's diversity values that were not significantly distinct. Both patients and controls carried the same twenty-nine CD8+ CDR3 sequences.

V is TRBV7-9 and J is TRBJ2-2, with no clear D. The clonotype comes from a human donor in good health, serving as a control. The specimen sequenced was sorted CD4+, CD8+, or CD8+CD57+ T cells (not recorded which) from PBMCs. CDR3 residues: CASSLWQNTGELFF. In DNA form, the CDR3 reads TGTGCCAGCAGCTTATGGCAGAACACCGGGGAGCTGTTTTTT.